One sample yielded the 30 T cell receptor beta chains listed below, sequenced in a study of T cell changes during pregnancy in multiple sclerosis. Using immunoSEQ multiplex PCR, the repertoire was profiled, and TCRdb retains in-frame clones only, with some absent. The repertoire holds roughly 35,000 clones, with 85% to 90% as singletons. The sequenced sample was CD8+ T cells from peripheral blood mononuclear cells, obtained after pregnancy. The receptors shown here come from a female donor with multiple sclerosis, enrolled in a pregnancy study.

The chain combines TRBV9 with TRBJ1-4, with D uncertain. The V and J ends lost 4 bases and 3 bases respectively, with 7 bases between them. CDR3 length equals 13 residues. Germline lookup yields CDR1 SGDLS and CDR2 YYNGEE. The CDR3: CASSPRANEKLFF. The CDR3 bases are TGTGCCAGCAGCCCGCGGGCTAATGAAAAACTGTTTTTT.

The CDR3 bases are TGCAGCGTTGAATGGCGACCAGGGAAACAGGGCTACACCTTC. Translating it yields CSVEWRPGKQGYTF. This chain links TRBV29-1 with TRBJ1-2; weak D call: TRBD1 (5 bases). This CDR3 is 14 amino acids long. The germline V and J ends were trimmed by 2 bases and 8 bases, with 18 bases remaining between them. Germline V gene sequence: CDR1 SQVTM, CDR2 ANQGSEA.

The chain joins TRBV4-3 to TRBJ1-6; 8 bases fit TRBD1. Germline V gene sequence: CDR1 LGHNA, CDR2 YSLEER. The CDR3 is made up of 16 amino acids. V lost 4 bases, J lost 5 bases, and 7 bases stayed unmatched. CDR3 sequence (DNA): TGCGCCAGCAGCCGCCCGGACAGGGAGCATAATTCACCCCTCCACTTT. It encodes CASSRPDREHNSPLHF.

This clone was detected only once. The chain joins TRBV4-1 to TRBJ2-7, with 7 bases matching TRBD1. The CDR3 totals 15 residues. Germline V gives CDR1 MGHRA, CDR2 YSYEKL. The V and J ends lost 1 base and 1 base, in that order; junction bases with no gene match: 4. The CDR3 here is CASSQAEGQSYEQYF. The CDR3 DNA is TGCGCCAGCAGCCAAGCTGAGGGACAGTCCTACGAGCAGTACTTC.

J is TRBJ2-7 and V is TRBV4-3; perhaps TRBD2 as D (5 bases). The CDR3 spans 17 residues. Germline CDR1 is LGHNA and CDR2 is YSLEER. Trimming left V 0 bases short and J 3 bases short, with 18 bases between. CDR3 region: CASSQDLRVRADYEQYF. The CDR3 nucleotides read TGCGCCAGCAGCCAAGATCTCCGGGTGAGGGCTGACTACGAGCAGTACTTC.

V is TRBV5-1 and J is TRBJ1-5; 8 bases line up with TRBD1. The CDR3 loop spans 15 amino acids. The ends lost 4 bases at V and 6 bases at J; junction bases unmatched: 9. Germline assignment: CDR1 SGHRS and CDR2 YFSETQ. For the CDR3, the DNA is TGCGCCAGCAGCGGGCAGGGGGCGCGTGGTCAGCCCCAGCATTTT. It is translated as CASSGQGARGQPQHF.

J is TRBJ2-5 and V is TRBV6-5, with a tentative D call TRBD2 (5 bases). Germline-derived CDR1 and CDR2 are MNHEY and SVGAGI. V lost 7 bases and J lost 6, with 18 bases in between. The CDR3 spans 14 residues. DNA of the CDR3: TGTGCCAGCACTTCACCCCCTAGCTGGAAGACCCAGTACTTC. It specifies CASTSPPSWKTQYF.

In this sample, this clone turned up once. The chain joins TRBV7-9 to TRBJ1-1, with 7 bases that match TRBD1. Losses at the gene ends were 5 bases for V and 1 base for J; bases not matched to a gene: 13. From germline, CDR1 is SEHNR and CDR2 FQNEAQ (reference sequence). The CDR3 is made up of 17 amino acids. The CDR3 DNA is TGTGCCAGCAGCCCAACCCGGGACAGATTGCGGAACACTGAAGCTTTCTTT. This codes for CASSPTRDRLRNTEAFF.

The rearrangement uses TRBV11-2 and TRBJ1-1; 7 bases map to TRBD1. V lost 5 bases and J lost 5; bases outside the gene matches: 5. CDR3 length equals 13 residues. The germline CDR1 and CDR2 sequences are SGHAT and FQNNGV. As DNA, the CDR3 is TGTGCCAGCAGCCTTGGGACAGCGACTGAAGCTTTCTTT. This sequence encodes CASSLGTATEAFF.

CDR3 in DNA: TGTGCCAGCAGCTCCTATTTAGAAAAACTGTTTTTT. This codes for CASSSYLEKLFF. The chain carries TRBV7-9 and TRBJ1-4; D remains ambiguous. CDR3 length: 12 amino acids. Trimming shortened V by 4 bases and J by 8 bases, and 8 bases separated the two germline ends. Germline CDR1 is SEHNR and CDR2 is FQNEAQ (reference sequence). Full variable domain (rest looked up from reference TRBV7-9 and TRBJ1-4): DTGVSQNPRHKITKRGQNVTFRCDPISEHNRLYWYRQTLGQGPEFLTYFQNEAQLEKSRLLSDRFSAERPKGSFSTLEIQRTEQGDSAMYLCASSSYLEKLFFGSGTQLSVL.

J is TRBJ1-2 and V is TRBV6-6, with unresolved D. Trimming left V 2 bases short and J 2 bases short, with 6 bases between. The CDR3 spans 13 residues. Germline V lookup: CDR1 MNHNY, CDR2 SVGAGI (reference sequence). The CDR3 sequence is CASSYGQNYGYTF. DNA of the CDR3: TGTGCCAGCAGTTACGGGCAGAACTATGGCTACACCTTC.

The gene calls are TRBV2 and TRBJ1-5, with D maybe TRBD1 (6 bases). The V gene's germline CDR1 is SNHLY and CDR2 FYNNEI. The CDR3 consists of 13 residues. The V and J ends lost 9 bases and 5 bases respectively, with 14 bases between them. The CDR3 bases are TGTGCCAGGTCCGGGGGGCGAGATCAGCCCCAGCATTTT. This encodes CARSGGRDQPQHF.

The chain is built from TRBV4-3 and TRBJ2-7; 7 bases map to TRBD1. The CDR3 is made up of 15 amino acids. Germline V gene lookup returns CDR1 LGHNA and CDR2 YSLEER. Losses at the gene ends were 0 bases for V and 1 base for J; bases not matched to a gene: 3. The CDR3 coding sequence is TGCGCCAGCAGCCAAGATCGGGGACAGTCCTACGAGCAGTACTTC. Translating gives CASSQDRGQSYEQYF.

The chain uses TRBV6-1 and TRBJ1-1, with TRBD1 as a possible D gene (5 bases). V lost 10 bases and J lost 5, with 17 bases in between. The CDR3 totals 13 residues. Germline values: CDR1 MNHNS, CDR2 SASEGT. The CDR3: CATPGHPRTEAFF. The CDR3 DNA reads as TGTGCCACCCCCGGACACCCACGGACTGAAGCTTTCTTT.

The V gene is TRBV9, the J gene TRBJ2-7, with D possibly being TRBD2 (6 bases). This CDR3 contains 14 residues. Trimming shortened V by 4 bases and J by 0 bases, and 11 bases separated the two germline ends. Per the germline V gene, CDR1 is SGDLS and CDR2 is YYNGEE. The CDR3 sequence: CASSPPAGSYEQYF. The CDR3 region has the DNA TGTGCCAGCAGCCCCCCAGCGGGCTCCTACGAGCAGTACTTC.

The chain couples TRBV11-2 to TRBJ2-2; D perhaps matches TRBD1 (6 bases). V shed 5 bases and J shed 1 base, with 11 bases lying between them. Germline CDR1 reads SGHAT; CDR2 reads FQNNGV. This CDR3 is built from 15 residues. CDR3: CASSPVDRNTGELFF. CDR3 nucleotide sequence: TGTGCCAGCAGCCCCGTGGACAGGAACACCGGGGAGCTGTTTTTT.

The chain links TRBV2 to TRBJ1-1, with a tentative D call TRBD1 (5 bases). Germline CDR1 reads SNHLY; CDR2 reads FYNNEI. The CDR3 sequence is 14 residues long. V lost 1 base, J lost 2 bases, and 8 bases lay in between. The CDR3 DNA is TGTGCCAGCAGTGAAGTGCAGGGTAACACTGAAGCTTTCTTT. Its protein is CASSEVQGNTEAFF.

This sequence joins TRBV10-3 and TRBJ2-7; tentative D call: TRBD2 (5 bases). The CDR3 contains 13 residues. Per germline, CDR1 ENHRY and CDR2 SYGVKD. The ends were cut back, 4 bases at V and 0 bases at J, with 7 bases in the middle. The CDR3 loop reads CAISGESSYEQYF. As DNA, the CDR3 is TGTGCCATCAGTGGGGAGAGCTCCTACGAGCAGTACTTC.

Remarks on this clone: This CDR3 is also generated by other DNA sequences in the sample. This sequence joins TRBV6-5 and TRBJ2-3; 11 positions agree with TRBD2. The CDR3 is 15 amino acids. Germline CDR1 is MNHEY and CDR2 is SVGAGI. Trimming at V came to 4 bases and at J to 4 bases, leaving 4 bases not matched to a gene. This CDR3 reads CASSLTSGDADTQYF. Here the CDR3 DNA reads TGTGCCAGCAGTTTGACTAGCGGGGATGCAGATACGCAGTATTTT.

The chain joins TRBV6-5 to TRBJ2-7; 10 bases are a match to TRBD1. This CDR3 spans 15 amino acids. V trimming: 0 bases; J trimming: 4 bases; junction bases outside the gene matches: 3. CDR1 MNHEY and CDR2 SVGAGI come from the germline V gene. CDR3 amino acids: CASSYSRDRGYEQYF. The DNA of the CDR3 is TGTGCCAGCAGTTACTCCCGGGACAGGGGTTACGAGCAGTACTTC.

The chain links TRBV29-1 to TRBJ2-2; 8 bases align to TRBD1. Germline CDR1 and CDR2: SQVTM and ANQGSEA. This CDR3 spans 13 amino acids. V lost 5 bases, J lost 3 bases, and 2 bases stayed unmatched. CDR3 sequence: CSVQGQDTGELFF. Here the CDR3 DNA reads TGCAGCGTTCAGGGACAGGACACCGGGGAGCTGTTTTTT.

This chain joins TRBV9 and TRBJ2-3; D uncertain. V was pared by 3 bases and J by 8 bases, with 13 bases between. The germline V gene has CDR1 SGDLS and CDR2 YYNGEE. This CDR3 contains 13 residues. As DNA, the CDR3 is TGTGCCAGCAGCGAATCCTTTGGCCGTACGCAGTATTTT. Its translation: CASSESFGRTQYF.

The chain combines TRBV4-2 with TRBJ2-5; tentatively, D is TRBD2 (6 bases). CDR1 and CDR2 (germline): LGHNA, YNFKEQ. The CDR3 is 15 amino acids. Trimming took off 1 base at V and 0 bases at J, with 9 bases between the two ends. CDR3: CASSQGGGDQETQYF. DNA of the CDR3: TGTGCCAGCAGCCAAGGTGGCGGGGACCAAGAGACCCAGTACTTC.

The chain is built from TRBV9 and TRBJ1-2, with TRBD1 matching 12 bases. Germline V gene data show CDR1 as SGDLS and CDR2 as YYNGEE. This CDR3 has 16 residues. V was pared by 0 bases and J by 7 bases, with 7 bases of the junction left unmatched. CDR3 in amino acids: CASSVGRDRGPGGYTF. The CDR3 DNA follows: TGTGCCAGCAGCGTAGGGAGGGACAGGGGGCCTGGTGGCTACACCTTC.

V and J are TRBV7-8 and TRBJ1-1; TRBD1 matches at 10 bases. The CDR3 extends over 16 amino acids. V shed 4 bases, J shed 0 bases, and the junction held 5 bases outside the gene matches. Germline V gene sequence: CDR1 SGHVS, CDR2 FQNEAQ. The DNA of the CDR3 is TGTGCCAGCAGCTCAGGGACAGGGGCCTTGAACACTGAAGCTTTCTTT. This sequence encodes CASSSGTGALNTEAFF.

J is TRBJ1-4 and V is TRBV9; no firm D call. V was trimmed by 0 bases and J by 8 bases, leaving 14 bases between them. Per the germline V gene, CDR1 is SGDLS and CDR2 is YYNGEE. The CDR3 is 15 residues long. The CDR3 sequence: CASSVGEIIGEKLFF. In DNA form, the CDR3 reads TGTGCCAGCAGCGTAGGTGAAATCATCGGGGAAAAACTGTTTTTT.

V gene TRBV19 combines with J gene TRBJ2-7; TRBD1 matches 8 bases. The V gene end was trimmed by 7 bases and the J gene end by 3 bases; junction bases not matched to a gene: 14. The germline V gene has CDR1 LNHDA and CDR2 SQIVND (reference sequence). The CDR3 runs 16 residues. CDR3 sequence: CASTPDRGRMVYEQYF. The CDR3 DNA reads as TGTGCCAGTACCCCAGACAGGGGCCGCATGGTCTACGAGCAGTACTTC.

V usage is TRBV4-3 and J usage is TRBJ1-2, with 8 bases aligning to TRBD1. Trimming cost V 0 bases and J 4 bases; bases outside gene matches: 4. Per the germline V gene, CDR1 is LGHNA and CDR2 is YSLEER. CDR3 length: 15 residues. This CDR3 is CASSQDGQGAYGYTF. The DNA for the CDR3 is TGCGCCAGCAGCCAAGATGGGCAGGGGGCCTATGGCTACACCTTC.

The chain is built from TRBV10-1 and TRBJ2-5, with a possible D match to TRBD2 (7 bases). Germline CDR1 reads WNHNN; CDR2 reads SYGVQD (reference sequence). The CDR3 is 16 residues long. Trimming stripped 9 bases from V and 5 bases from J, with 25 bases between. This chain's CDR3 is CARWGGRGPVMETQYF. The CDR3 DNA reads TGCGCCAGGTGGGGGGGGCGCGGTCCGGTTATGGAGACCCAGTACTTC.

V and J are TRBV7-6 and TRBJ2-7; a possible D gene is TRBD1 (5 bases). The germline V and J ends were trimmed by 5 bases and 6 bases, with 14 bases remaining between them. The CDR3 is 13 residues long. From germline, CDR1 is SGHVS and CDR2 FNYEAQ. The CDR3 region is CASSGAQGSEQYF. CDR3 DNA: TGTGCCAGCAGCGGCGCCCAGGGTTCCGAGCAGTACTTC.